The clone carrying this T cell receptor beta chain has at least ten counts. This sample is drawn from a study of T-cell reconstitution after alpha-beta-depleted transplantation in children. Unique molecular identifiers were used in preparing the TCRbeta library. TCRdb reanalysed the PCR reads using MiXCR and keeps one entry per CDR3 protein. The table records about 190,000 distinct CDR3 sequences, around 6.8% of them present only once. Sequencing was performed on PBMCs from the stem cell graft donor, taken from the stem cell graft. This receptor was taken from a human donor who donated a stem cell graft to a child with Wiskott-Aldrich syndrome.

CDR3 amino acids: CASSLVLTGGNEQFF. DNA of the CDR3: TGCGCCAGCAGCTTGGTGCTGACAGGGGGCAATGAGCAGTTCTTC. V is TRBV5-1 and J is TRBJ2-1; 9 positions match TRBD1. Germline lookup yields CDR1 SGHRS and CDR2 YFSETQ. The CDR3 extends over 15 amino acids. With 0 bases clipped from V and 6 bases from J, the junction kept 4 bases outside the gene matches.